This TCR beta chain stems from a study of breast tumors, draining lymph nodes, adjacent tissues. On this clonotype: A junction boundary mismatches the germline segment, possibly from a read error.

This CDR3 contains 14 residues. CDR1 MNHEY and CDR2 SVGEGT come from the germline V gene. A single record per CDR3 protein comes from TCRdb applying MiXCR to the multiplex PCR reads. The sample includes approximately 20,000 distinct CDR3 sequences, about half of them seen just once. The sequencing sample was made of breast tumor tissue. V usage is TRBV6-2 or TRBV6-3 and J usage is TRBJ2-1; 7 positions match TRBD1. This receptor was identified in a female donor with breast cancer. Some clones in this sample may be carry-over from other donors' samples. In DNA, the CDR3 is TGTGCCAGCAGTAGGGGACAGACAAGCAATCAGCAGTTCTTC. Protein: CASSRGQTSNQQFF.